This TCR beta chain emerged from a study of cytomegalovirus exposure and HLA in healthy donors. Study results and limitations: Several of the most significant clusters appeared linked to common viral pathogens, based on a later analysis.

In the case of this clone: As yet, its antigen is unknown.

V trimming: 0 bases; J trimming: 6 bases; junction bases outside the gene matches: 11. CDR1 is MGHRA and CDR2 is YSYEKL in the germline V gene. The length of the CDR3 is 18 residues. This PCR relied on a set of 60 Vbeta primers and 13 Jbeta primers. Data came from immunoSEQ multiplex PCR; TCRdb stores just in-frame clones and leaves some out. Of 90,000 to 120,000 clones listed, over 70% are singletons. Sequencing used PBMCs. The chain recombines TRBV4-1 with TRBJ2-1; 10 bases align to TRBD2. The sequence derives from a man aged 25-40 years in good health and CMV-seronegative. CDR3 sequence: CASSQDRIGLAAPNEQFF. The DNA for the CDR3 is TGCGCCAGCAGCCAAGATCGGATAGGACTAGCGGCACCCAATGAGCAGTTCTTC.